This T cell receptor beta chain was documented in a study of glioma-infiltrating T cells. General study points: Tissue and blood shared very few CDR3 sequences. Non-neoplastic patients had below-expected tissue-blood divergence, while all gliomas exceeded expectation.

The CDR3 is 15 amino acids. V dropped 4 bases and J dropped 0 bases, with 13 bases sitting between them. The V gene's germline CDR1 is SGHNT and CDR2 YYREEE (reference sequence). TCR alpha and beta CDR3 regions were amplified from RNA using iRepertoire nested multiplex PCR. One-step reverse transcription and amplification started from approximately 100-400 ng of tissue mRNA or PBMC total RNA. TCRdb independently ran MiXCR on the multiplex PCR reads; one entry per CDR3 protein. Counted here are about 190,000 distinct CDR3 sequences, about 31% occurring once; the ten biggest clones make up roughly 21%. This clonotype was found many times. Its specificity is not known.

The sequencing input was glioma tissue, nonneoplastic brain tissue, or PBMCs (not recorded which). The gene calls are TRBV5-4 and TRBJ1-2; TRBD1 is a possible D gene (5 bases). This clonotype was obtained from a human donor with low-grade glioma or glioblastoma, undergoing nonglioma brain surgery, or in good health (not recorded which). The CDR3 reads CASSVVGRANYGYTF. The CDR3 coding sequence is TGTGCCAGCAGCGTTGTTGGCAGGGCTAACTATGGCTACACCTTC.